This T cell receptor beta chain was retrieved from a study of tumor and adjacent non-tumor tissue in lung cancer. The library came from three nested PCR rounds adapted from ARM-PCR protocols. TCRdb re-derived calls from the multiplex PCR reads in MiXCR, one entry per CDR3 protein. The sample consists of around 200,000 distinct CDR3 sequences, around 70% of them appearing once. Study outcomes and limitations: Tumor tissue had significantly higher TCR diversity than normal lung.

RNA was extracted from bulk tissue without any cell sorting. Chemotherapy-naive patients with new lung cancer underwent thoracic surgery in China, August–late 2014. In the case of this clonotype: Its target is not known.

Trimming removed 3 bases from V and 6 bases from J, with 17 bases in between. CDR3 length equals 16 residues. CDR1 and CDR2 from the germline V gene are SGHAT and FQDESV (reference sequence). Sequences were obtained from lung tumor tissue. The receptor was isolated from a man aged 60 to 75 with non-small cell lung cancer. The V gene is TRBV11-1, the J gene TRBJ2-2; perhaps TRBD1 as D (5 bases). The CDR3 nucleotides are TGTGCCAGCAGCTTTTGGTCAGGGCGCGTGCCCGGGGAGCTGTTTTTT. Its translation is CASSFWSGRVPGELFF. Looking up the rest from reference TRBV11-1 and TRBJ2-2 gives the full variable domain: EAEVAQSPRYKITEKSQAVAFWCDPISGHATLYWYRQILGQGPELLVQFQDESVVDDSQLPKDRFSAERLKGVDSTLKIQPAELGDSAMYLCASSFWSGRVPGELFFGEGSRLTVL.